This T cell receptor (beta chain) is from a study of identifying expanded T cells in peripheral blood. During the collection period, no donor immune events like infections were recorded. General study findings and limits: Clone count variance between roughly two-week samples rose with total template count.

TCRdb's copy holds only in-frame clones and misses some; the assay was immunoSEQ multiplex PCR. This sample has approximately 130,000 clones, with 75% to 90% found just once. V shed 6 bases and J 4 bases; nucleotides not matched to a gene: 11. CDR1 is MNHEY and CDR2 is SMNVEV in the germline V gene (reference sequence). The CDR3 length is 15 residues. A note on this clone: Its antigen is not known. The sample has other DNA sequences that encode this CDR3 too.

This chain joins TRBV27 and TRBJ2-5; 7 nucleotides line up with TRBD1. The sequencing sample was made of blood. The TCR comes from a person between 18 and 75 years old in good health. CDR3 sequence (DNA): TGTGCCAGCAGCCCACGGGGCGCAGGGGGAGAGACCCAGTACTTC. Protein sequence: CASSPRGAGGETQYF.